Listed here are 9 T cell receptor beta chains from one sample, sequenced in a study of blood T cell repertoires in COVID-19. The protocol was immunoSEQ multiplex PCR, while the TCRdb copy is restricted to in-frame clones and leaves out a portion. The table shows some 320,000 clones, with 85% occurring only once. Sequencing input: peripheral blood. The receptor source for this set is a human donor in a cohort sampled during active COVID-19.

The chain links TRBV18 to TRBJ2-7; maybe TRBD1 (6 bases). Germline V gives CDR1 KGHSH, CDR2 LQKENI. CDR3 length: 15 residues. V was trimmed by 1 base and J by 2 bases, leaving 12 bases between them. CDR3 sequence (DNA): TGTGCCAGCTCACCACGACCCAGGGGTACCTACGAGCAGTACTTC. Amino acids: CASSPRPRGTYEQYF. Filled out from reference TRBV18 and TRBJ2-7, the complete variable domain reads NAGVMQNPRHLVRRRGQEARLRCSPMKGHSHVYWYRQLPEEGLKFMVYLQKENIIDESGMPKERFSAEFPKEGPSILRIQQVVRGDSAAYFCASSPRPRGTYEQYFGPGTRLTVT.

This chain joins TRBV7-9 and TRBJ1-4; D is uncertain. This CDR3 has 14 amino acids. Germline CDR1 and CDR2: SEHNR and FQNEAQ (reference sequence). Trimming pared 1 base from V and 2 bases from J, leaving 5 bases between. CDR3 amino acids: CASSLGQTNEKLFF. Written as DNA, the CDR3 is TGTGCCAGCAGCTTAGGGCAGACTAATGAAAAACTGTTTTTT.

This sequence joins TRBV11-2 and TRBJ2-1; D unclear. Germline CDR1 reads SGHAT; CDR2 reads FQNNGV. V dropped 0 bases and J dropped 7 bases, with 13 bases sitting between them. This CDR3 is built from 15 residues. CDR3 residues: CASSLDRIPTNEQFF. Written as DNA, the CDR3 is TGTGCCAGCAGCTTAGACAGGATTCCCACGAATGAGCAGTTCTTC.

The chain is built from TRBV7-9 and TRBJ1-2; a weak D match, TRBD1 (5 bases). V was clipped by 4 bases and J by 2 bases, with 14 bases between them. This CDR3 comprises 15 residues. Germline V lookup: CDR1 SEHNR, CDR2 FQNEAQ (reference sequence). The CDR3 DNA is TGTGCCAGCAGCTGGGCCGACCGACAGAACTATGGCTACACCTTC. This gives the protein CASSWADRQNYGYTF.

The J gene is TRBJ2-3, the V gene TRBV27; 7 nucleotides match TRBD1. The trim removed 5 bases at V and 4 bases at J, leaving 12 bases unmatched. This CDR3 is built from 16 residues. CDR1 and CDR2 from the germline V gene are MNHEY and SMNVEV (reference sequence). DNA of the CDR3: TGTGCCAGCAGTCCGGACACAGGGGCGCCCGCAGATACGCAGTATTTT. This encodes CASSPDTGAPADTQYF.

This chain joins TRBV10-3 and TRBJ2-7, with a weak D call TRBD2 (5 bases). CDR1 and CDR2 from the germline V gene are ENHRY and SYGVKD. V dropped 10 bases and J dropped 7 bases, with 17 bases sitting between them. The CDR3 is 12 residues long. Written as DNA, the CDR3 is TGTGCCACCAAGGACGGACCGGGGGAGCAGTACTTC. Translation gives CATKDGPGEQYF.

V and J are TRBV24-1 and TRBJ2-7; 8 positions agree with TRBD1. Trimming took 4 bases from V and 7 from J; bases not matched to a gene: 5. Germline V CDR1 and CDR2: KGHDR, SFDVKD. This CDR3 region has 13 residues. CDR3 DNA sequence: TGTGCCACCAGTGACAGGGGGCAGGGGGAGCAGTACTTC. Translated, it gives CATSDRGQGEQYF.

This sequence joins TRBV5-6 and TRBJ2-7; perhaps TRBD1 as D (6 bases). This CDR3 spans 15 amino acids. The germline gives CDR1 SGHDT, CDR2 YYEEEE. V shed 1 base and J shed 2 bases, with 13 bases lying between them. CDR3 nucleotides: TGTGCCAGCAGCTTGAACAGGGAGATTCCCTACGAGCAGTACTTC. Residues: CASSLNREIPYEQYF.

J is TRBJ2-5 and V is TRBV19; 7 bases agree with TRBD1. This CDR3 is built from 14 residues. After removal of 5 bases from V and 3 bases from J, the junction contained 6 bases not matched to a gene. CDR1 LNHDA and CDR2 SQIVND come from the germline V gene (reference sequence). The CDR3 DNA reads TGTGCCAGTAGTCTGGGGACAGTAAAAGAGACCCAGTACTTC. This sequence encodes CASSLGTVKETQYF.